The 23 T cell receptor beta chains below all came from one sample that was sequenced in a study of blood T cell repertoires in COVID-19. Using immunoSEQ multiplex PCR, the repertoire was profiled, and TCRdb retains in-frame clones only, with some absent. The table lists under 250,000 clones, around four fifths of them singletons, with about 5.3% in the top ten. Material: PBMCs or T cells enriched from blood (not recorded which). These receptors came from a woman in her 50s who had been exposed to COVID-19.

The rearrangement links TRBV25-1 to TRBJ1-2; 7 bases agree with TRBD1. The CDR3 is 13 residues long. CDR1 is MGHDK, CDR2 SYGVNS, per germline. V trimming: 8 bases; J trimming: 5 bases; junction bases outside the gene matches: 8. The DNA of the CDR3 is TGTGCCAGCCAAGGGGGCGTATTATATGGCTACACCTTC. Encoded protein: CASQGGVLYGYTF.

J is TRBJ2-7 and V is TRBV2; D gene uncertain. There are 12 residues in the CDR3. The V end was cut by 6 bases, the J end by 3 bases, with 9 bases between. CDR1 SNHLY and CDR2 FYNNEI come from the germline V gene. CDR3 nucleotide sequence: TGTGCCAGCAGGCTTACAAGCTACGAGCAGTACTTC. It codes for CASRLTSYEQYF.

The chain has TRBV6-2 or TRBV6-3 and TRBJ2-3; D may be TRBD1 (5 bases). Germline CDR1 reads MNHEY; CDR2 reads SVGEGT. V was clipped by 2 bases and J by 1 base, with 10 bases between them. This CDR3 has 15 amino acids. The CDR3 loop reads CASSYEGRGTDTQYF. Written as DNA, the CDR3 is TGTGCCAGCAGTTACGAAGGCAGGGGCACAGATACGCAGTATTTT.

The genes are TRBV11-3 and TRBJ1-6, with a tentative D call TRBD1 (5 bases). Germline CDR1 SGHNT, CDR2 YENEEA. The V and J ends lost 3 bases and 5 bases respectively, with 8 bases between them. The CDR3 totals 14 residues. Written as DNA, the CDR3 is TGTGCCAGCAGCTTGGGGCAGGATAATTCACCCCTCCACTTT. Its translation: CASSLGQDNSPLHF.

The CDR3 here is CASSPSGGANEQFF. In nucleotides, the CDR3 is TGTGCCAGCAGTCCCAGCGGGGGGGCTAATGAGCAGTTCTTC. The rearrangement links TRBV6-5 to TRBJ2-1; 10 nucleotides line up with TRBD2. This CDR3 contains 14 residues. The germline gives CDR1 MNHEY, CDR2 SVGAGI. Unmatched junction bases numbered 5, after V lost 5 bases and J lost 7 bases.

This clone appeared a few times. The V and J genes are TRBV21-1 and TRBJ2-5; the table assigns TRBD2, which was not confirmed against the DNA. TRBV21-1 represents a pseudogene. The CDR3 contains 16 residues. The CDR3 sequence: CASSKLKERSDGTQYF. The CDR3 nucleotides read TGTGCCAGCAGCAAATTAAAGGAGCGAAGTGATGGGACCCAGTACTTC.

This clone has a count of ten or more. V gene TRBV6-1 combines with J gene TRBJ2-3; possible D gene TRBD1, 6 bases. V lost 1 base, J lost 3 bases, and 11 bases lay in between. Germline V gene data show CDR1 as MNHNS and CDR2 as SASEGT. The CDR3 covers 15 residues. In DNA form, the CDR3 reads TGTGCCAGCAGTGAAGGGGCAGGGGAGACAGATACGCAGTATTTT. Translated, it gives CASSEGAGETDTQYF.

The chain employs TRBV5-4 and TRBJ2-1; TRBD2 agrees at 13 bases. CDR3 size: 15 residues. CDR1 is SGHNT and CDR2 is YYREEE in the germline V gene (reference sequence). The trim removed 4 bases at V and 10 bases at J, leaving 8 bases unmatched. The CDR3 coding sequence is TGTGCCAGCAGCCCAAGACTAGCGGGGGGTGGAGAGCAGTTCTTC. Its translation is CASSPRLAGGGEQFF.

The chain is built from TRBV29-1 and TRBJ2-5, with 10 bases aligning to TRBD1. This CDR3 has 15 amino acids. Germline CDR1 reads SQVTM; CDR2 reads ANQGSEA. V shed 4 bases, J shed 5 bases, and the junction held 10 bases outside the gene matches. Written as DNA, the CDR3 is TGCAGCGTTGCTAAGACGGGACAGGGGTACGAGACCCAGTACTTC. Its protein product is CSVAKTGQGYETQYF.

The gene calls are TRBV6-6 and TRBJ2-5; no clear D gene. The length of the CDR3 is 15 residues. Germline V lookup: CDR1 MNHNY, CDR2 SVGAGI (reference sequence). V lost 0 bases and J lost 5, with 13 bases in between. CDR3 nucleotide sequence: TGTGCCAGCAGTTACTCGAACTCGGTACGCGAGACCCAGTACTTC. Protein product: CASSYSNSVRETQYF.

For this clone: Other nucleotide sequences in the sample specify the same CDR3. The chain joins TRBV6-2 or TRBV6-3 to TRBJ1-5; D remains unclear. Germline loops: CDR1 MNHEY, CDR2 SVGEGT. The CDR3 totals 16 residues. V was cut by 2 bases and J by 0 bases, with 11 bases left in between. In DNA, the CDR3 is TGTGCCAGCAGTTACAGCGGATCCTCTAGCAATCAGCCCCAGCATTTT. Translation: CASSYSGSSSNQPQHF.

This chain joins TRBV28 and TRBJ1-4, with D possibly matching TRBD1 (5 bases). CDR3 length: 15 residues. CDR1 is MDHEN and CDR2 is SYDVKM in the germline V gene. V was pared by 6 bases and J by 3 bases, with 14 bases between. The DNA for the CDR3 is TGTGCCAGCAGCCGGGGGGACGATCCTAATGAAAAACTGTTTTTT. It specifies CASSRGDDPNEKLFF.

This clone was observed once. As DNA, the CDR3 is TGTGCCAGCTCACAAGCGGGGGGCTCCTTCACAGATACGCAGTATTTT. Protein product: CASSQAGGSFTDTQYF. The chain links TRBV3-1 (or the pseudogene TRBV3-2) to TRBJ2-3; TRBD2 agrees at 9 bases. Germline V gives CDR1 LGHDT, CDR2 YNNKEL (reference sequence). J lost 2 bases, V lost 8 bases, and 11 bases had no gene match. This CDR3 has 16 amino acids.

This clone was found once. The chain joins TRBV7-4 to TRBJ1-2; 7 nucleotides align to TRBD1. The V gene end was trimmed by 5 bases and the J gene end by 8 bases; junction bases not matched to a gene: 11. Germline V gives CDR1 SGHVT, CDR2 SQSDAQ. The CDR3 loop spans 14 amino acids. CDR3 loop: CASSDPTGLGGYTF. In DNA form, the CDR3 reads TGTGCCAGCAGCGATCCGACAGGGCTTGGGGGCTACACCTTC.

The chain uses TRBV4-1 and TRBJ2-5; a possible D gene is TRBD1 (5 bases). Trimming cost V 1 base and J 5 bases, with 14 bases left between them. This CDR3 region has 15 residues. Germline CDR1 reads MGHRA; CDR2 reads YSYEKL. The DNA for the CDR3 is TGCGCCAGCAGCCAAGGTTGGCCCAAGGGGGAGACCCAGTACTTC. Its protein product is CASSQGWPKGETQYF.

The chain has TRBV28 and TRBJ2-1, with D perhaps TRBD1 (5 bases). Looked up from germline, CDR1 is MDHEN and CDR2 is SYDVKM. V lost 5 bases, J lost 9 bases, and 20 bases lay in between. The CDR3 has 15 residues. The CDR3 DNA sequence: TGTGCCAGCAGTCAAACATTAATCACAGGCTTTGAGCAGTTCTTC. Translated: CASSQTLITGFEQFF.

The CDR3 coding sequence is TGTGCCAGCAGGTCCGGGACAGATCAGCCCCAGCATTTT. This gives the protein CASRSGTDQPQHF. This chain uses TRBV7-3 with TRBJ1-5, with 7 positions matching TRBD1. The V gene's germline CDR1 is SGHTA and CDR2 FQGTGA. CDR3 length: 13 residues. Trimming took 6 bases from V and 5 from J; bases not matched to a gene: 4.

This chain connects TRBV5-1 to TRBJ1-2, with TRBD1 matching 7 bases. Germline CDR1 reads SGHRS; CDR2 reads YFSETQ. The CDR3 consists of 16 residues. V gave up 0 bases and J gave up 6 bases; unmatched junction bases: 11. This CDR3 reads CASSLDGQVTENGYTF. CDR3 nucleotides: TGCGCCAGCAGCTTGGACGGACAGGTGACGGAGAATGGCTACACCTTC.

J is TRBJ2-3 and V is TRBV7-2; the match to TRBD2 covers 8 bases. CDR1 is SGHTA, CDR2 FQGNSA, per germline. Germline trimming cut 1 base from V and 3 bases from J; bases unmatched to any gene: 6. The CDR3 covers 16 residues. CDR3 amino acids: CASSLVGIAGTDTQYF. CDR3 nucleotide sequence: TGTGCCAGCAGCTTAGTTGGGATAGCGGGGACAGATACGCAGTATTTT.

The chain couples TRBV5-1 to TRBJ2-6; D perhaps matches TRBD2 (6 bases). The CDR3 covers 17 residues. V lost 1 base, J lost 2 bases, and 13 bases lay in between. Germline values: CDR1 SGHRS, CDR2 YFSETQ. The CDR3 sequence: CASSLLTPGAGANVLTF. The CDR3 coding sequence is TGCGCCAGCAGCTTGTTAACCCCGGGGGCTGGGGCCAACGTCCTGACTTTC. The whole variable domain, remainder taken from reference TRBV5-1 and TRBJ2-6, is KAGVTQTPRYLIKTRGQQVTLSCSPISGHRSVSWYQQTPGQGLQFLFEYFSETQRNKGNFPGRFSGRQFSNSRSEMNVSTLELGDSALYLCASSLLTPGAGANVLTFGAGSRLTVL.

The chain is built from TRBV5-4 and TRBJ1-1, with D maybe TRBD1 (5 bases). V lost 3 bases, J lost 1 base, and 13 bases lay in between. The CDR3 has 15 residues. The germline gives CDR1 SGHNT, CDR2 YYREEE (reference sequence). CDR3 sequence reads: CASSSAGGWNTEAFF. As DNA, the CDR3 is TGTGCCAGCAGCTCGGCCGGGGGATGGAACACTGAAGCTTTCTTT.

The V gene is TRBV10-1, the J gene TRBJ1-2, with 7 bases lining up with TRBD1. This CDR3 has 13 residues. CDR1 WNHNN and CDR2 SYGVQD come from the germline V gene (reference sequence). Trimming at V came to 3 bases and at J to 3 bases, leaving 1 base not matched to a gene. The chain's CDR3 is CASSDDRDYGYTF. CDR3 coding DNA: TGCGCCAGCAGTGATGACAGGGACTATGGCTACACCTTC.

CDR3 loop: CASSGDTHTEAFF. As DNA, the CDR3 is TGTGCCAGCAGTGGGGACACTCACACTGAAGCTTTCTTT. This sequence joins TRBV25-1 and TRBJ1-1; tentative D call: TRBD1 (6 bases). Trimming shortened V by 4 bases and J by 3 bases, and 9 bases separated the two germline ends. CDR3 length: 13 amino acids. CDR1 and CDR2 from the germline V gene are MGHDK and SYGVNS.